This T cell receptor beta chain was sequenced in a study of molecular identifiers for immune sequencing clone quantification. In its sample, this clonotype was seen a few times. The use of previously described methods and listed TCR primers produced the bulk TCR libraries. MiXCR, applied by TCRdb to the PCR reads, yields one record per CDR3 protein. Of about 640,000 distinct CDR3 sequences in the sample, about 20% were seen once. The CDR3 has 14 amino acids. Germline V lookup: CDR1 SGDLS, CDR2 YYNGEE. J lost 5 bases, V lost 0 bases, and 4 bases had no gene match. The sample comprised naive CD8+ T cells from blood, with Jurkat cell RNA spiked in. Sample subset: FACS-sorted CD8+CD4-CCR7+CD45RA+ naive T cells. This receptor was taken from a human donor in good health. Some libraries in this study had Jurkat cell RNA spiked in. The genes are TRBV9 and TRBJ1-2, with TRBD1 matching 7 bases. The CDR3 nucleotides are TGTGCCAGCAGCGTAGAGGGACAGTCATATGGCTACACCTTC. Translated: CASSVEGQSYGYTF.